The entry that follows covers one T cell receptor beta chain sequence. Original data processing: Scientists estimated how many nucleated cells there were by amplifying reference gene primers. The assay was immunoSEQ multiplex PCR, and TCRdb's table has in-frame clones only and misses some. V, J and clone size were drawn from that table, and D and trimming were deduced from the DNA. The sample yields some 260,000 clones, 80% to 90% seen once. The sample is drawn from a study of blood T cell repertoires in COVID-19. At the level of the study: Material from acute and convalescent COVID-19 was sourced from the United States, Italy and Spain.

Sample: peripheral blood. The origin of this receptor is a woman in her seventies with COVID-19, enrolled during active disease.

The CDR3 loop is CAWSLDGRGTDTQYF. CDR3 DNA sequence: TGTGCCTGGAGTCTGGACGGGAGGGGCACAGATACGCAGTATTTT. The gene calls are TRBV30 and TRBJ2-3, with 8 bases aligning to TRBD2. J lost 1 base, V lost 2 bases, and 5 bases had no gene match. This CDR3 has 15 residues. In germline, CDR1 is GTSNPN, CDR2 SVGIG (reference sequence).